This TCR beta chain is drawn from a study of a mutant IDH1 vaccine in newly diagnosed glioma. Study summary: Investigators started vaccination 4-6 weeks after radiotherapy alone, or with temozolomide cycles. Standard pretreatment was either radiotherapy, temozolomide, or, for most, radiochemotherapy with temozolomide. Study-wide points: Apparently unrelated to pseudoprogression were changes in the top peripheral T cell clonotypes.

V gave up 5 bases and J gave up 8 bases; unmatched junction bases: 3. This CDR3 contains 12 residues. Per the germline V gene, CDR1 is SGHRS and CDR2 is YFSETQ. Specified time point: week 35, safety follow-up. Alongside topical imiquimod, each dose of vaccine comprised 300 ug of mutant IDH1 20-mer peptide. This table comes from immunoSEQ multiplex PCR, and its TCRdb copy is limited to in-frame clones, with some not included. The data hold some 33,000 clones, with more than 65% observed a single time. A note on this clone: The antigen is unknown.

The clonotype comes from a man aged 25 to 40 with glioma. The material sequenced was PBMCs, taken from a glioma patient whose treatment included an IDH1 peptide vaccine. The V gene is TRBV5-1, the J gene TRBJ1-4, with TRBD1 matching over 7 bases. The CDR3 DNA reads as TGCGCCAGCAGGACAGGGAACGAAAAACTGTTTTTT. It codes for CASRTGNEKLFF.